Shown below are 20 T cell receptor beta chains from a single sample sequenced in a study of post-analysis software for immune sequencing data. General study results and limits: A handful of TRBV segments appeared more often in patients than in controls, and TRBV5-6, TRBV5-1 and TRBV20-1 were among these.

Unique molecular identifiers tagged the TCR beta cDNA libraries. MiXCR, run by TCRdb on the PCR reads, gives a single entry per CDR3 protein. This sample has about 760,000 distinct CDR3 sequences; approximately 30% occur once, and the top ten carry roughly 0.53%. Their target antigens are unknown. The sequencing sample was made of blood. The receptors stem from a girl aged 10 to 17 with multiple sclerosis.

The chain recombines TRBV9 with TRBJ2-3, with D maybe TRBD2 (6 bases). The CDR3 is made up of 14 amino acids. Germline CDR1 and CDR2: SGDLS and YYNGEE. Trimming took off 4 bases at V and 4 bases at J, with 13 bases between the two ends. DNA for the CDR3: TGTGCCAGCAGCACGAATCGGGGGTCAGATACGCAGTATTTT. This encodes CASSTNRGSDTQYF.

About this clonotype itself: Relative to the germline gene, one junction end is altered; a read error may explain this. The chain employs TRBV4-3 and TRBJ2-7, with D possibly being TRBD1 (5 bases). Germline CDR1 and CDR2: LGHNA and YSLEER. This CDR3 contains 15 residues. This chain's CDR3 is CAGSQDGAVSYEQYF. CDR3 DNA sequence: TGCGCCGGCAGCCAAGATGGGGCAGTCTCCTACGAGCAGTACTTC.

The chain links TRBV7-2 to TRBJ2-2, with a weak D call TRBD1 (6 bases). Trimming stripped 8 bases from V and 7 bases from J, with 17 bases between. The CDR3 is 14 amino acids. CDR1 and CDR2 (germline): SGHTA, FQGNSA. The CDR3 region has the DNA TGTGCCAGCGCAATACAGGGTTCGAACGGGGAGCTGTTTTTT. Amino acids: CASAIQGSNGELFF.

This clonotype has more than one count but fewer than ten. V gene TRBV7-9 combines with J gene TRBJ1-2; D is possibly TRBD1 (6 bases). V lost 5 bases, J lost 9 bases, and 16 bases lay in between. In germline, CDR1 is SEHNR, CDR2 FQNEAQ (reference sequence). CDR3 length equals 13 residues. CDR3 coding DNA: TGTGCCAGCAGCATTCGGGACATCCCCAGCTACACCTTC. Translating it yields CASSIRDIPSYTF.

This sequence joins TRBV6-6 and TRBJ1-5; D unclear. The CDR3 consists of 13 residues. Germline CDR1 MNHNY, CDR2 SVGAGI (reference sequence). With 0 bases removed from V and 9 bases from J, the gap between germline ends came to 9 bases. The CDR3 DNA reads TGTGCCAGCAGTTACTCAAATGCGGGGCCCCAGCATTTT. Its translation: CASSYSNAGPQHF.

Comments on this clonotype: Germline is not matched at one junction end, which may reflect a read error. The rearrangement uses TRBV5-6 and TRBJ1-1; the D gene is possibly TRBD1 (5 bases). This CDR3 spans 14 amino acids. CDR1 and CDR2 (germline): SGHDT, YYEEEE. CDR3 sequence reads: CASSLVAGVTEAFF. In DNA, the CDR3 is TGTGCCAGCAGTTTGGTGGCGGGGGTCACTGAAGCTTTCTTT. Combining the CDR3 with reference TRBV5-6 and TRBJ1-1 gives the whole variable domain DAGVTQSPTHLIKTRGQQVTLRCSPKSGHDTVSWYQQALGQGPQFIFQYYEEEERQRGNFPDRFSGHQFPNYSSELNVNALLLGDSALYLCASSLVAGVTEAFFGQGTRLTVV.

V and J are TRBV7-9 and TRBJ2-4; possibly TRBD2 for D (6 bases). Germline V gives CDR1 SEHNR, CDR2 FQNEAQ (reference sequence). The CDR3 covers 13 residues. DNA of the CDR3: TGTGCATCCCGGGACTGGGTCTCCTACGGGCAGTACTTC. Translated: CASRDWVSYGQYF.

The rearrangement uses TRBV6-5 and TRBJ2-7; 9 bases map to TRBD1. This CDR3 is built from 13 residues. V trimming: 6 bases; J trimming: 4 bases; junction bases outside the gene matches: 4. In germline, CDR1 is MNHEY, CDR2 SVGAGI. The CDR3 DNA follows: TGTGCCAGCAGGGCCGGGACAGGGTACGAGCAGTACTTC. Residues: CASRAGTGYEQYF.

About this clonotype: The junction departs from germline at one end; a sequencing error may be responsible. The rearrangement links TRBV12-3 or TRBV12-4 to TRBJ2-3; TRBD2 aligns across 7 bases. The length of the CDR3 is 16 residues. The CDR3 sequence: CASSTWTRGSADAQYF. The CDR3 DNA is TGTGCCAGCAGCACCTGGACTAGAGGGAGTGCAGATGCGCAGTATTTT.

This clonotype was counted only a few times. The rearrangement joins TRBV7-2 to TRBJ2-6; D not resolved. Germline V gene data show CDR1 as SGHTA and CDR2 as FQGNSA. The CDR3 consists of 14 residues. Between the trimmed V and J ends, which lost 8 bases and 0 bases, there was a span of 8 bases. The CDR3 DNA is TGTGCCAGCGTGCAAAGCTCTGGGGCCAACGTCCTGACTTTC. It codes for CASVQSSGANVLTF.

This clonotype turned up a few times. The V and J genes are TRBV20-1 and TRBJ2-1; a weak D match, TRBD1 (5 bases). CDR1 and CDR2 (germline): DFQATT, SNEGSKA (reference sequence). The length of the CDR3 is 16 residues. Trimming pared 0 bases from V and 0 bases from J, leaving 12 bases between. CDR3 coding DNA: TGCAGTGCTAGAGAATGGGGCGTCAGCTCCTACAATGAGCAGTTCTTC. Encoded protein: CSAREWGVSSYNEQFF.

This clonotype was counted a few times. This rearrangement joins TRBV20-1 to TRBJ1-6; D not certain. CDR1 is DFQATT and CDR2 is SNEGSKA in the germline V gene (reference sequence). The CDR3 length is 14 residues. Trimming took off 0 bases at V and 9 bases at J, with 12 bases between the two ends. CDR3 DNA: TGCAGTGCTAGAGAAGAGACTTGGGCTTCACCCCTCCACTTT. It specifies CSAREETWASPLHF.

The chain employs TRBV24-1 and TRBJ2-1; tentative D call: TRBD2 (6 bases). The ends were cut back, 4 bases at V and 9 bases at J, with 18 bases in the middle. This CDR3 comprises 15 residues. Looked up from germline, CDR1 is KGHDR and CDR2 is SFDVKD. The CDR3 is CATSELNSGLTEQFF. The CDR3 bases are TGTGCCACCAGTGAACTGAATAGCGGCCTCACTGAGCAGTTCTTC.

The rearrangement uses TRBV14 and TRBJ2-3; no reliable D call. With 4 bases removed from V and 4 bases from J, the gap between germline ends came to 12 bases. The CDR3 totals 14 residues. The germline CDR1 and CDR2 sequences are SGHDN and FVKESK. The CDR3 nucleotides are TGTGCCAGCAGCCCGGACCTCGCCGCAGATACGCAGTATTTT. This gives the protein CASSPDLAADTQYF. Using reference TRBV14 and TRBJ2-3 for the parts outside the CDR3, the full variable domain is EAGVTQFPSHSVIEKGQTVTLRCDPISGHDNLYWYRRVMGKEIKFLLHFVKESKQDESGMPNNRFLAERTGGTYSTLKVQPAELEDSGVYFCASSPDLAADTQYFGPGTRLTVL.

The rearrangement joins TRBV5-1 to TRBJ2-5, with D perhaps TRBD2 (5 bases). From germline, CDR1 is SGHRS and CDR2 YFSETQ. V gave up 0 bases and J gave up 9 bases, with 15 bases separating them. CDR3 length equals 14 residues. The CDR3 nucleotides read TGCGCCAGCAGCTTGGACCCTAGCTCTGGGGCCCAGTACTTC. It yields the protein CASSLDPSSGAQYF.

The J gene is TRBJ2-3, the V gene TRBV6-5, with D unclear. This CDR3 has 16 residues. Germline lookup yields CDR1 MNHEY and CDR2 SVGAGI. Trimming took 0 bases from V and 2 from J, leaving 12 bases between them. The CDR3 nucleotides are TGTGCCAGCAGTTACTCGAGCCGGGCCTACACAGATACGCAGTATTTT. Translating it yields CASSYSSRAYTDTQYF.

The DNA for the CDR3 is TGCAGCGTCGGAGGGTGGAGCGGCACTGAAGCTTTCTTT. Translation: CSVGGWSGTEAFF. V gene TRBV29-1 combines with J gene TRBJ1-1; D gene unclear. V was shortened by 6 bases and J by 4 bases, with 15 bases between the two germline ends. The CDR3 contains 13 residues. Germline V gene data show CDR1 as SQVTM and CDR2 as ANQGSEA.

The chain employs TRBV12-3 or TRBV12-4 and TRBJ2-1; no clear D gene. The J call may be incorrect, as the DNA end agrees better with TRBJ2-7. This CDR3 has 12 amino acids. The DNA for the CDR3 is TGTGCCAGCAGTTTTTCCTACAATGAGCAGTACTTC. It codes for CASSFSYNEQYF.

The table lists this clonotype with many counts. The chain links TRBV10-3 to TRBJ1-5, with D maybe TRBD1 (5 bases). This CDR3 has 15 residues. The ends were cut back, 4 bases at V and 4 bases at J, with 14 bases in the middle. Germline assignment: CDR1 ENHRY and CDR2 SYGVKD. The CDR3 DNA is TGTGCCATCAGTGCTGGGACCCTTCTTAATCAGCCCCAGCATTTT. Translating it yields CAISAGTLLNQPQHF.

The chain has TRBV7-8 and TRBJ2-4; possibly TRBD2 for D (5 bases). CDR1 SGHVS and CDR2 FQNEAQ come from the germline V gene. V lost 1 base and J lost 7, with 5 bases in between. CDR3 length: 12 amino acids. CDR3 bases: TGTGCCAGCAGCTTAGGCGGGAACATTCAGTACTTC. Translated, it gives CASSLGGNIQYF.